This TCR beta chain emerged from a study of CD8+ T cells in alopecia areata. Study context: Tofacitinib therapy lasting 6 to 18 months was followed by 6 months off drug. Study observations and caveats: Patients shared TCRs less clearly than mice did, possibly owing to HLA.

cDNA serving as the sequencing template came from extracted, reverse transcribed RNA. Produced via immunoSEQ multiplex PCR; TCRdb's table is partial and in-frame only. The sample includes over 200,000 clones, approximately 61% of them seen just once. Concerning this clone: Antigen specificity is unknown.

Sampling of alopecia areata patients yielded lesional scalp punch biopsies as well as peripheral blood. Sorting of PBMCs yielded the CD4+ and CD8+ T cells. The receptor was isolated from a human donor with alopecia areata. The sample here was CD4+ T cells sorted from blood, taken at week 0.

CDR3 sequence: CAWTPQPSFYGYTF. In nucleotides, the CDR3 is TGTGCCTGGACGCCACAACCGAGTTTCTATGGCTACACCTTC. This chain joins TRBV30 and TRBJ1-2, with D uncertain. The CDR3 has 14 amino acids. Germline CDR1 and CDR2: GTSNPN and SVGIG (reference sequence). Trimming removed 4 bases at V and 4 bases at J, with 16 bases between.